This T cell receptor (beta chain) was obtained from a study of response to subunit inactivated influenza vaccine. Study-wide findings and caveats: Only a handful of new T cells, the authors suggested, are recruited with each seasonal influenza vaccination.

From the RT-PCR reads, TCRdb called clonotypes with MiXCR, one entry per CDR3 protein. The sample lists around 570,000 distinct CDR3 sequences, approximately 7.6% occurring once. This clonotype has ten or more counts. As yet, its antigen is unknown. Germline trimming cut 6 bases from V and 5 bases from J; bases unmatched to any gene: 11. The length of the CDR3 is 15 residues. Germline CDR1 is MNHNS and CDR2 is SASEGT. This receptor was obtained from a man aged 50 to 69 who received an inactivated influenza vaccine. The chain employs TRBV6-1 and TRBJ1-1; 8 bases align to TRBD1. Sequencing was performed on PBMCs from blood, taken roughly 24 months after vaccination. CDR3 loop: CASREAGQGVTEAFF. CDR3 bases: TGTGCCAGCAGAGAGGCCGGACAGGGTGTAACTGAAGCTTTCTTT.